Below are 3 T cell receptor beta chains sequenced from a single sample in a study of spatial heterogeneity in lung cancer. TCRdb processed the 5' RACE reads anew with MiXCR; each CDR3 protein has one entry. Of fewer than 65,000 distinct CDR3 sequences in the sample, roughly 6.6% are singletons; the top ten hold roughly 14%. The time point here: sample taken at primary tumor resection. The sample here was PBMCs, taken at surgery. Source of these receptors: a female donor with early-stage non-small cell lung cancer.

The chain joins TRBV4-1 to TRBJ2-7; D is unresolved. Per germline, CDR1 MGHRA and CDR2 YSYEKL. V lost 1 base, J lost 4 bases, and 14 bases lay in between. This CDR3 has 15 amino acids. CDR3 in amino acids: CASSQVQEPFYEQYF. In DNA, the CDR3 is TGCGCCAGCAGCCAAGTCCAGGAGCCTTTTTACGAGCAGTACTTC.

This clonotype was recorded a few times. The chain recombines TRBV7-3 with TRBJ2-1; perhaps TRBD2 as D (6 bases). The V gene's germline CDR1 is SGHTA and CDR2 FQGTGA. V lost 4 bases and J 4 bases, leaving 17 bases between the germline ends. The CDR3 covers 16 residues. The CDR3, as DNA: TGTGCCAGCAGCTCCCACAGTGGGGCGGGATACAATGAGCAGTTCTTC. Residues: CASSSHSGAGYNEQFF.

This clonotype was observed many times. The chain couples TRBV6-5 to TRBJ1-3; D not certain. The CDR3 is made up of 15 amino acids. Trimming cost V 0 bases and J 0 bases, with 6 bases left between them. CDR1 and CDR2 (germline): MNHEY, SVGAGI. The CDR3 nucleotides read TGTGCCAGCAGTTACTCTCAGTTCTCTGGAAACACCATATATTTT. Translated, it gives CASSYSQFSGNTIYF.